This entry features one TCR beta chain sequence. Primed by a sample-barcoded 5' primer and a J-beta primer mix, a second PCR proceeded for about 7 to 11 cycles. Via MiXCR, TCRdb re-called the 5' RACE reads, giving one row per CDR3 protein. The sample has about 750,000 distinct CDR3 sequences, about 55% seen once. The sample comes from a study of blood T cells in healthy people across ages. V was shortened by 3 bases and J by 6 bases, with 11 bases between the two germline ends. From germline, CDR1 is MNHNS and CDR2 SASEGT. The CDR3 totals 13 residues. This clonotype was obtained from an elderly man in good health. The chain combines TRBV6-1 with TRBJ1-2; D perhaps matches TRBD1 (5 bases). What was sequenced was blood. The CDR3 sequence: CASSDWQGDGYTF. The DNA for the CDR3 is TGTGCCAGCAGTGATTGGCAGGGTGATGGCTACACCTTC.